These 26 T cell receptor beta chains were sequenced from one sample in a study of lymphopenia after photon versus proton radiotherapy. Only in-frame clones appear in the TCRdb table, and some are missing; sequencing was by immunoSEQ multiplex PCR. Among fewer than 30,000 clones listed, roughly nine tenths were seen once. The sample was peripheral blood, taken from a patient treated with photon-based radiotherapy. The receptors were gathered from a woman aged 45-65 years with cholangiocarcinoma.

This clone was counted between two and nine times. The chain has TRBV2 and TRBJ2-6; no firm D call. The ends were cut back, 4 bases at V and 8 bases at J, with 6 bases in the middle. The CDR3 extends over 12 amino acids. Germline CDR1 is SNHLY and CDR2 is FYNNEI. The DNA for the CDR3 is TGTGCCAGCAGTGGAGAGACCAACGTCCTGACTTTC. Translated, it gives CASSGETNVLTF.

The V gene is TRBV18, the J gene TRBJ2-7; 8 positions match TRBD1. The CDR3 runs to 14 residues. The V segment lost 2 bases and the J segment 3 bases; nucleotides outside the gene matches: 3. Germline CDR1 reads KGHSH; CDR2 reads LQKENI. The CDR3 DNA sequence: TGTGCCAGCTCACCAGGGACAGGTGGCTACGAGCAGTACTTC. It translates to CASSPGTGGYEQYF.

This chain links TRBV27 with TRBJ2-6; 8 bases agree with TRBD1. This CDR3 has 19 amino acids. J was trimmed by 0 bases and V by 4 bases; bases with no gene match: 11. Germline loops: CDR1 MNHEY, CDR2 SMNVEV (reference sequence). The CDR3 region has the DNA TGTGCCAGCAGTTCGCCATCCGACAGGGGTGTCTCTGGGGCCAACGTCCTGACTTTC. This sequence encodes CASSSPSDRGVSGANVLTF.

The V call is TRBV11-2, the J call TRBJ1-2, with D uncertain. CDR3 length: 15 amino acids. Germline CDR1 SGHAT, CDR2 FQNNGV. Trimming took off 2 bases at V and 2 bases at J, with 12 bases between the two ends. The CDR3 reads CASSLRAAQNYGYTF. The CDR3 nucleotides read TGTGCCAGCAGCTTACGGGCAGCCCAAAACTATGGCTACACCTTC.

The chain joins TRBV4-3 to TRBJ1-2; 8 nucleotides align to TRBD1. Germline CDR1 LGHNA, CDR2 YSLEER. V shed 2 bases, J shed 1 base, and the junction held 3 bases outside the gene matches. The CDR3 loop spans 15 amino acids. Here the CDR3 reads CASSQLTGVNYGYTF. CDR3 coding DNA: TGCGCCAGCAGCCAACTGACAGGGGTTAACTATGGCTACACCTTC.

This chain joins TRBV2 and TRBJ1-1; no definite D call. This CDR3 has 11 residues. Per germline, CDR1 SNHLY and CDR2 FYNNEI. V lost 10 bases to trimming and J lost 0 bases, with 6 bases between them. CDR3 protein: CATDLNTEAFF. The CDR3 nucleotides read TGTGCCACCGATCTGAACACTGAAGCTTTCTTT.

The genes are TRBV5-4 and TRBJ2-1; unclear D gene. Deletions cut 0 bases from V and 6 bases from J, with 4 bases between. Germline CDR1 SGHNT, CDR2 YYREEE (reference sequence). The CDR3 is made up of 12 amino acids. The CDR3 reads CASSLVSNEQFF. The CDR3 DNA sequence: TGTGCCAGCAGCTTGGTTTCCAATGAGCAGTTCTTC.

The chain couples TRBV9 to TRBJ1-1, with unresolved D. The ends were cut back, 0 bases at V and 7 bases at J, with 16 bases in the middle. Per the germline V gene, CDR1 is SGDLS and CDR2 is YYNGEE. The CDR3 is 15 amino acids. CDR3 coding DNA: TGTGCCAGCAGCGTAGGACAAGCTTTAGGAGGTGAAGCTTTCTTT. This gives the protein CASSVGQALGGEAFF. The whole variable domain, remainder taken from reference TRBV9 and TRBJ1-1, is DSGVTQTPKHLITATGQRVTLRCSPRSGDLSVYWYQQSLDQGLQFLIQYYNGEERAKGNILERFSAQQFPDLHSELNLSSLELGDSALYFCASSVGQALGGEAFFGQGTRLTVV.

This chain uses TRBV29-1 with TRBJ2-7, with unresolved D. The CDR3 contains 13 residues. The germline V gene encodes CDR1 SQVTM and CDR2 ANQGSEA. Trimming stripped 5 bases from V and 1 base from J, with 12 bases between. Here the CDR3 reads CSVTDMGSYEQYF. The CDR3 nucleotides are TGCAGCGTTACAGACATGGGGTCCTACGAGCAGTACTTC.

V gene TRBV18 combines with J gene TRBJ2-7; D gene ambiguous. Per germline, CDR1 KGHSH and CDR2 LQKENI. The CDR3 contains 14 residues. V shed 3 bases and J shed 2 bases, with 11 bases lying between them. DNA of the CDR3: TGTGCCAGCTCACCCCCCGGGCCGGCCTACGAGCAGTACTTC. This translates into CASSPPGPAYEQYF.

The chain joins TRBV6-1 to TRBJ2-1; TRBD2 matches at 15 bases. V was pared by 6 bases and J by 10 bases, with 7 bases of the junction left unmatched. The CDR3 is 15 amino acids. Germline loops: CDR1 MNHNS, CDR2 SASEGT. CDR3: CASRRTSGGDGEQFF. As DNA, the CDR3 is TGTGCCAGCAGAAGGACTAGCGGGGGGGACGGGGAGCAGTTCTTC.

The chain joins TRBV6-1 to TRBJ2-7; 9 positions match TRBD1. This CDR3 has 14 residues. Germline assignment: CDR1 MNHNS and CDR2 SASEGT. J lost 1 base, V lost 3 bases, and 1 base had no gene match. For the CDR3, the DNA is TGTGCCAGCAGTGAGGGGACAGGGTCCTACGAGCAGTACTTC. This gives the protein CASSEGTGSYEQYF.

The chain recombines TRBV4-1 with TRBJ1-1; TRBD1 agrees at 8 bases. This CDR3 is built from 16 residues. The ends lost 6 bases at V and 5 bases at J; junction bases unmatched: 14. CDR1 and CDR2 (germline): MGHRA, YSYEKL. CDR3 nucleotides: TGCGCCAGCAGACAACCAAAACTGGACAGGGAAACTGAAGCTTTCTTT. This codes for CASRQPKLDRETEAFF.

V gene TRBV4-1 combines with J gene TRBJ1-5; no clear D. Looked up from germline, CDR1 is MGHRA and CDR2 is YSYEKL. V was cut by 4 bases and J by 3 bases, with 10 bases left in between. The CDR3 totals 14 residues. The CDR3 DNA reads TGCGCCAGCAGCCGCGGTGTTGACAATCAGCCCCAGCATTTT. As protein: CASSRGVDNQPQHF.

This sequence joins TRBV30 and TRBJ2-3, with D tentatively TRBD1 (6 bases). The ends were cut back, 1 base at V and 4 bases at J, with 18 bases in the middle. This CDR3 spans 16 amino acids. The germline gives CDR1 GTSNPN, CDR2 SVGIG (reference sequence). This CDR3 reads CAWSAMYREAADTQYF. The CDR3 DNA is TGTGCCTGGAGTGCTATGTACAGGGAAGCGGCAGATACGCAGTATTTT.

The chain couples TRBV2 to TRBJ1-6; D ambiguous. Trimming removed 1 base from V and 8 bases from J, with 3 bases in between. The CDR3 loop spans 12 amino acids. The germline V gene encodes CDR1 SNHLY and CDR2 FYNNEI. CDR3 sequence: CASSEEDSPLHF. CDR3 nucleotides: TGTGCCAGCAGTGAAGAGGATTCACCCCTCCACTTT. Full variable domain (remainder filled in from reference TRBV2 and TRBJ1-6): EPEVTQTPSHQVTQMGQEVILRCVPISNHLYFYWYRQILGQKVEFLVSFYNNEISEKSEIFDDQFSVERPDGSNFTLKIRSTKLEDSAMYFCASSEEDSPLHFGNGTRLTVT.

CDR3 nucleotide sequence: TGTGCCAGCAGTTACTCGCCCTCTGTGGGAGGTGAAGCTTTCTTT. Translation gives CASSYSPSVGGEAFF. The chain recombines TRBV6-5 with TRBJ1-1; unclear D gene. The CDR3 totals 15 residues. Trimming removed 0 bases from V and 7 bases from J, with 15 bases in between. Looked up from germline, CDR1 is MNHEY and CDR2 is SVGAGI.

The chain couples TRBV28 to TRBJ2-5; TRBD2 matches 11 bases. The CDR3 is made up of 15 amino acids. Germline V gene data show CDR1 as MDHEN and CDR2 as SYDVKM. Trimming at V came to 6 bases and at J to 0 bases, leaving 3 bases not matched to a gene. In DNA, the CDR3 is TGTGCCAGCAGACCTAGCGGGGGGAACCAAGAGACCCAGTACTTC. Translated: CASRPSGGNQETQYF.

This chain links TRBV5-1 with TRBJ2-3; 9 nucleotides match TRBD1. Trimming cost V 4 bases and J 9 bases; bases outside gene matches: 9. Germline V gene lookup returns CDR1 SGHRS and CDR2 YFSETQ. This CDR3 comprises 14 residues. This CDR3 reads CASSQRQGGGTQYF. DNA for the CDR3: TGCGCCAGCAGCCAAAGACAGGGGGGAGGGACGCAGTATTTT.

The CDR3, as DNA: TGTGCCAGCAGCTTGGCAGGGGATGATAACTATGGCTACACCTTC. Translating gives CASSLAGDDNYGYTF. The rearrangement links TRBV5-8 to TRBJ1-2, with D perhaps matching TRBD1 (6 bases). The germline V and J ends were trimmed by 0 bases and 1 base, with 10 bases remaining between them. Germline CDR1 SGHTS, CDR2 YDEGEE. The CDR3 extends over 15 amino acids.

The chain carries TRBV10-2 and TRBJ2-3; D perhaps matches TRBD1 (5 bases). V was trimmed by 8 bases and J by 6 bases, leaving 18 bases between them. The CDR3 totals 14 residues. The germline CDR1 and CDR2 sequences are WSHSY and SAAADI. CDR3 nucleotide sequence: TGCGCCAGCTCAGAGGACACGCCGTGGGATACGCAGTATTTT. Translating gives CASSEDTPWDTQYF.

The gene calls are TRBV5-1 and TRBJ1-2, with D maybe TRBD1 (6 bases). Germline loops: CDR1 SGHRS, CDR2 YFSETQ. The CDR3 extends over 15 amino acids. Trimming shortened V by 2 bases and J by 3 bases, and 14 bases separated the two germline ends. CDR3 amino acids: CASSLTSDRYYGYTF. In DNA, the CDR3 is TGCGCCAGCAGCTTAACCTCGGACAGATACTATGGCTACACCTTC. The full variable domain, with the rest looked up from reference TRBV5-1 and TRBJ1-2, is KAGVTQTPRYLIKTRGQQVTLSCSPISGHRSVSWYQQTPGQGLQFLFEYFSETQRNKGNFPGRFSGRQFSNSRSEMNVSTLELGDSALYLCASSLTSDRYYGYTFGSGTRLTVV.

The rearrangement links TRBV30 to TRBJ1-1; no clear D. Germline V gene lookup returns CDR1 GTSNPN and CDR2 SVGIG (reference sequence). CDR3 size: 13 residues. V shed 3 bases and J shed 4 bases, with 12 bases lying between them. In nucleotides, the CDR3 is TGTGCCTGGAGCCCGGGTATGGGCACTGAAGCTTTCTTT. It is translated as CAWSPGMGTEAFF.

The CDR3 spells CASSIQGPTGEQYF. The CDR3 nucleotides read TGTGCCAGTAGTATCCAGGGACCCACAGGGGAGCAGTACTTC. The chain uses TRBV19 and TRBJ2-7; D possibly corresponds to TRBD1 (6 bases). V lost 3 bases and J lost 7, with 16 bases in between. The CDR3 is made up of 14 amino acids. From germline, CDR1 is LNHDA and CDR2 SQIVND (reference sequence).

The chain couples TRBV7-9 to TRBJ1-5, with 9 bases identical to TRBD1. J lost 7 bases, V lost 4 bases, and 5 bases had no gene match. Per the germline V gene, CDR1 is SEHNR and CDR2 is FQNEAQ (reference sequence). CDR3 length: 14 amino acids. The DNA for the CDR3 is TGTGCCAGCAGCTCGACAGGGGGGTACCAGCCCCAGCATTTT. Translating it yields CASSSTGGYQPQHF.

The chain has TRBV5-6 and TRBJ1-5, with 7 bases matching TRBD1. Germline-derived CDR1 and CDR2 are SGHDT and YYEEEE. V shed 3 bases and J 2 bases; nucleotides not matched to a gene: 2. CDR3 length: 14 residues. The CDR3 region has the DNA TGTGCCAGCAGCTACGACAGGGGCAATCAGCCCCAGCATTTT. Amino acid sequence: CASSYDRGNQPQHF.